These T cell receptor beta chains were read from a single sample in a study of shared clonotypes between healthy human individuals. The repertoire was sequenced with immunoSEQ multiplex PCR; TCRdb's copy has only in-frame clones and lacks some. The table shows 1,400,000 or so clones, with approximately 98.5% occurring only once. The sequenced sample was naive CD4+ T cells sorted from blood. Receptors were obtained from a man aged 30 to 39 in good health. Both conserved end residues are part of each CDR3. Each record gives: V gene, D gene, J gene, CDR3 length, clone size, CDR3 protein, CDR3 DNA. D genes are given only for firm matches. For some rows the clone size is stated as once, few or many, or as a class when expanded; others skip it.

TRBV30	NA	TRBJ2-7	14	NA	CAWSVHSGDYEQYF	TGTGCCTGGAGTGTACACAGCGGAGACTACGAGCAGTACTTC
TRBV5-1	NA	TRBJ2-7	12	NA	CASSLEGYEQYF	TGCGCCAGCAGCTTGGAGGGTTACGAGCAGTACTTC
TRBV30	TRBD1	TRBJ1-4	15	NA	CAWSAQGAGNEKLFF	TGTGCCTGGAGCGCACAGGGGGCGGGTAATGAAAAACTGTTTTTT
TRBV2	TRBD1	TRBJ2-5	14	NA	CASSSGQGEETQYF	TGTGCCAGCAGTTCGGGACAGGGTGAGGAGACCCAGTACTTC
TRBV28	NA	TRBJ2-7	13	NA	CASRLQGPYEQYF	TGTGCCAGCAGATTACAGGGTCCCTACGAGCAGTACTTC
TRBV5-5	NA	TRBJ2-1	15	NA	CASSLDRVSYNEQFF	TGTGCCAGCAGCTTGGACAGGGTTTCCTACAATGAGCAGTTCTTC
TRBV7-8	NA	TRBJ2-1	16	once	CASSLMAVGMFNEQFF	TGTGCCAGCAGCTTGATGGCTGTAGGGATGTTCAATGAGCAGTTCTTC
TRBV14	NA	TRBJ2-5	15	NA	CASSQGTGRKETQYF	TGTGCCAGCAGCCAAGGAACGGGCAGAAAGGAGACCCAGTACTTC
TRBV10-3	TRBD1	TRBJ2-3	15	NA	CAIRQGAGGTDTQYF	TGTGCCATCAGACAGGGGGCTGGGGGCACAGATACGCAGTATTTT
TRBV27	TRBD2	TRBJ2-7	16	NA	CASRPGVAGGTYEQYF	TGTGCCAGCAGACCCGGGGTAGCGGGAGGGACCTACGAGCAGTACTTC
TRBV7-2	TRBD2	TRBJ2-1	15	NA	CASSPPGSGQGQQFF	TGTGCCAGCAGCCCCCCGGGTAGCGGGCAAGGACAGCAGTTCTTC
TRBV20-1	NA	TRBJ2-7	10	NA	CSARDPEQYF	TGCAGTGCTAGAGATCCCGAGCAGTACTTC
TRBV10-2	NA	TRBJ2-5	14	NA	CASSESGGEETQYF	TGCGCCAGCAGTGAGTCCGGCGGGGAGGAGACCCAGTACTTC
TRBV7-2	NA	TRBJ2-1	13	NA	CASSPNSYNEQFF	TGTGCCAGCAGCCCAAACAGCTACAATGAGCAGTTCTTC
TRBV19	NA	TRBJ2-7	14	NA	CASSITGRSYEQYF	TGTGCCAGTAGTATAACGGGACGGAGCTACGAGCAGTACTTC
TRBV5-1	TRBD2	TRBJ2-1	15	NA	CASMTSGSTYNEQFF	TGCGCCAGCATGACTAGCGGGAGTACCTACAATGAGCAGTTCTTC
TRBV9	TRBD1	TRBJ2-7	15	NA	CASSVGDRGSYEQYF	TGTGCCAGCAGCGTAGGGGACAGGGGGTCCTACGAGCAGTACTTC
TRBV29-1	NA	TRBJ1-1	13	NA	CSVEKRMNTEAFF	TGCAGCGTTGAAAAGAGAATGAACACTGAAGCTTTCTTT
TRBV5-4	TRBD2	TRBJ2-5	14	NA	CASSPGLAGETQYF	TGTGCCAGCAGCCCGGGACTAGCGGGAGAGACCCAGTACTTC
TRBV7-9	NA	TRBJ1-3	14	NA	CASSSMITGNTIYF	TGTGCCAGCAGCTCCATGATAACTGGAAACACCATATATTTT
TRBV10-3	NA	TRBJ2-7	16	NA	CATLRGGLSPSHEQYF	TGTGCCACTTTGAGGGGAGGTCTCTCTCCGTCGCACGAGCAGTACTTC
TRBV5-1	NA	TRBJ2-4	16	NA	CASSPTPQEGLNIQYF	TGCGCCAGCAGCCCGACACCCCAAGAAGGTTTAAACATTCAGTACTTC
TRBV5-5	TRBD1	TRBJ1-5	15	NA	CASSLAAGGNQPQHF	TGTGCCAGCAGCTTGGCCGCAGGGGGTAATCAGCCCCAGCATTTT
TRBV9	TRBD1	TRBJ1-5	13	NA	CASSRQGDQPQHF	TGTGCCAGCAGCCGACAGGGTGATCAGCCCCAGCATTTT
TRBV5-1	TRBD2	TRBJ2-7	16	NA	CASRDKPTSGSYEQYF	TGCGCCAGCAGAGACAAACCGACTAGCGGGAGTTACGAGCAGTACTTC
TRBV7-9	NA	TRBJ1-1	14	NA	CASSFGSPNTEAFF	TGTGCCAGCAGCTTTGGGTCTCCGAACACTGAAGCTTTCTTT
TRBV18	TRBD1	TRBJ2-7	13	once	CASSPGQGGEQYF	TGTGCCAGCTCACCGGGACAGGGCGGCGAGCAGTACTTC
TRBV28	NA	TRBJ1-1	15	NA	CASSLFGRGNTEAFF	TGTGCCAGCAGTTTATTCGGCCGGGGGAACACTGAAGCTTTCTTT
TRBV28	TRBD2	TRBJ2-7	16	NA	CASRIPKGGGNYEQYF	TGTGCCAGCAGGATTCCAAAAGGCGGGGGGAACTACGAGCAGTACTTC
TRBV6-5	NA	TRBJ1-1	14	NA	CASSYRRVGTEAFF	TGTGCCAGCAGTTACCGGCGGGTGGGAACTGAAGCTTTCTTT
TRBV14	NA	TRBJ1-5	13	NA	CASSRGTYEPQHF	TGTGCCAGCTCCCGGGGGACCTATGAGCCCCAGCATTTT
TRBV7-7	TRBD2	TRBJ2-5	20	once	CASSLLRPSGRAGPPETQYF	TGTGCTAGCAGTTTACTTCGTCCGAGCGGGAGGGCCGGCCCCCCGGAGACCCAGTACTTC
TRBV7-9	TRBD1	TRBJ1-2	16	NA	CASRRPGQGHEYGYTF	TGTGCCAGCAGGCGACCTGGACAGGGGCATGAATATGGCTACACCTTC
TRBV10-2	NA	TRBJ2-5	14	NA	CASSESSRQETQYF	TGCGCCAGCAGTGAGTCGTCCAGGCAAGAGACCCAGTACTTC
TRBV30	TRBD2	TRBJ2-3	13	NA	CAWSVLAGDTQYF	TGTGCCTGGAGTGTACTAGCGGGTGATACGCAGTATTTT
TRBV15	TRBD1	TRBJ2-3	15	NA	CATSRRQGVTDTQYF	TGTGCCACCAGCAGACGACAGGGGGTCACAGATACGCAGTATTTT
TRBV7-2	TRBD1	TRBJ2-3	15	NA	CASSQQGSSTDTQYF	TGTGCCAGCAGCCAACAGGGGTCTAGCACAGATACGCAGTATTTT
TRBV7-2	NA	TRBJ2-7	14	NA	CASSPRRGLYEQYF	TGTGCCAGCAGCCCAAGAAGGGGACTCTACGAGCAGTACTTC
TRBV2	NA	TRBJ2-5	14	NA	CASSEGSREETQYF	TGTGCCAGCAGTGAAGGCTCCAGGGAAGAGACCCAGTACTTC
TRBV7-2	NA	TRBJ2-7	15	NA	CASSGGSGRAYEQYF	TGTGCCAGCAGCGGGGGGTCGGGCAGGGCCTACGAGCAGTACTTC
TRBV19	NA	TRBJ1-2	15	NA	CASSPRGTTGYGYTF	TGTGCCAGTAGTCCCCGGGGGACTACGGGCTATGGCTACACCTTC
TRBV18	NA	TRBJ2-2	16	NA	CASSSLFGAPTGELFF	TGTGCCAGCTCATCTTTATTTGGGGCGCCCACCGGGGAGCTGTTTTTT
TRBV5-1	NA	TRBJ2-3	20	NA	CASSLAGGGRGKSSTDTQYF	TGCGCCAGCAGCTTGGCCGGGGGAGGTCGCGGGAAGTCCAGCACAGATACGCAGTATTTT
TRBV19	NA	TRBJ1-2	14	NA	CASSTRAGIYGYTF	TGTGCCAGTAGTACCCGCGCCGGGATCTATGGCTACACCTTC
TRBV4-1	TRBD2	TRBJ2-4	15	NA	CASSLGGESKNIQYF	TGCGCCAGCAGTCTGGGGGGGGAGTCCAAAAACATTCAGTACTTC
TRBV5-5	NA	TRBJ1-3	17	NA	CASSLDLSGQFGNTIYF	TGTGCCAGCAGCTTGGATCTTTCGGGACAATTCGGAAACACCATATATTTT
TRBV7-6	NA	TRBJ2-2	14	NA	CASSSRTNTGELFF	TGTGCCAGCAGCTCTCGGACCAACACCGGGGAGCTGTTTTTT
TRBV7-9	NA	TRBJ2-2	14	NA	CASSPVTNTGELFF	TGTGCCAGCAGCCCAGTCACGAACACCGGGGAGCTGTTTTTT